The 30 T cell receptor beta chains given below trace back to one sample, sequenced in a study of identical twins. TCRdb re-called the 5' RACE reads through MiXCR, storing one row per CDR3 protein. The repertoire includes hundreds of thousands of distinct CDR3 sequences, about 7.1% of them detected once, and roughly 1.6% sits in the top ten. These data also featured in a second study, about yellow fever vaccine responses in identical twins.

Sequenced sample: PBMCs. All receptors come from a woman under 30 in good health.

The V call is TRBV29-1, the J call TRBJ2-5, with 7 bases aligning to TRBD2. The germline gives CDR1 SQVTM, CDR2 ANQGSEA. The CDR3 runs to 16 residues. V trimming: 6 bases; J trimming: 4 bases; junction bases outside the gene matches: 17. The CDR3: CSVGVWGREGLETQYF. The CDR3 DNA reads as TGCAGCGTGGGGGTTTGGGGGAGGGAGGGTTTAGAGACCCAGTACTTC.

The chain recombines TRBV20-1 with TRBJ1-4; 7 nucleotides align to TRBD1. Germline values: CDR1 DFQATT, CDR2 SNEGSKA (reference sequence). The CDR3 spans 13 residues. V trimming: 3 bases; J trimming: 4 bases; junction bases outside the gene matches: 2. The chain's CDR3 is CSASGQDNEKLFF. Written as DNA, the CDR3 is TGCAGTGCTAGTGGACAGGATAATGAAAAACTGTTTTTT.

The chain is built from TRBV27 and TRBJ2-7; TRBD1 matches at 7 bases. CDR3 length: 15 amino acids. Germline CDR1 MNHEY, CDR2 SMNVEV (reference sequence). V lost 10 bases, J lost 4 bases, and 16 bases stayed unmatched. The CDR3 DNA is TGTGCCACCCGAATTGGGACAGTACCCCGATACGAGCAGTACTTC. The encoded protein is CATRIGTVPRYEQYF.

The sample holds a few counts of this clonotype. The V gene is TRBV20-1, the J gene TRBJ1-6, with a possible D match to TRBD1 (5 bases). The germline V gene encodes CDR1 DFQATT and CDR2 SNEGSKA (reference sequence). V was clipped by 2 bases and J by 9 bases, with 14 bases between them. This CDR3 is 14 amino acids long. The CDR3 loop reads CSARRGGQGSPLHF. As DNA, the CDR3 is TGCAGTGCTAGACGGGGCGGTCAGGGTTCACCCCTCCACTTT.

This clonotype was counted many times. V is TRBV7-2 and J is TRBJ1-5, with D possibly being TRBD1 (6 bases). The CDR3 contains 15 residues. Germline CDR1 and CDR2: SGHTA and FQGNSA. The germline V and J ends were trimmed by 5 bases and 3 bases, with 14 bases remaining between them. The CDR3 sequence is CASSKTGFDNQPQHF. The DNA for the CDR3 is TGTGCCAGCAGCAAAACAGGGTTTGACAATCAGCCCCAGCATTTT.

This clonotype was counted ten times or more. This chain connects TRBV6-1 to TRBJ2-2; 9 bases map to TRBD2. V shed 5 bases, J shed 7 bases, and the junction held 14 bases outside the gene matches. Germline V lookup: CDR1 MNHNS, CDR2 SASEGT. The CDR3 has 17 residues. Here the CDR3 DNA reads TGTGCCAGCAGTCGTGCAATCCGACTAGCGGCTAACGGGGAGCTGTTTTTT. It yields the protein CASSRAIRLAANGELFF.

Here the CDR3 reads CSAGTSGGGSYEQYV. The CDR3 bases are TGCAGTGCCGGGACTAGCGGGGGGGGTTCCTACGAGCAGTACGTC. This sequence joins TRBV20-1 and TRBJ2-7; 16 positions match TRBD2. The CDR3 spans 15 residues. The ends lost 6 bases at V and 1 base at J; junction bases unmatched: 3. CDR1 and CDR2 (germline): DFQATT, SNEGSKA (reference sequence).

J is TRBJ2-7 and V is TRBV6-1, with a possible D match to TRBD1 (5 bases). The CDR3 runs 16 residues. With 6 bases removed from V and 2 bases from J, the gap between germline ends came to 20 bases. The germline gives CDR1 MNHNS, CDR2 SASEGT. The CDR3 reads CASSQPQGHGAYEQYF. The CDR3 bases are TGTGCCAGCAGCCAACCCCAGGGCCATGGGGCCTACGAGCAGTACTTC.

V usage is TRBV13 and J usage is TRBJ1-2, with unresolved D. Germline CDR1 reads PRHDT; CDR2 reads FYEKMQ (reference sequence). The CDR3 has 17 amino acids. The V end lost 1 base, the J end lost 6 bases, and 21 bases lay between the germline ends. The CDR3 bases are TGTGCCAGCAGCTTAGTAGGCTGGGCCTCCCTTTCAAATGGCTACACCTTC. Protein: CASSLVGWASLSNGYTF.

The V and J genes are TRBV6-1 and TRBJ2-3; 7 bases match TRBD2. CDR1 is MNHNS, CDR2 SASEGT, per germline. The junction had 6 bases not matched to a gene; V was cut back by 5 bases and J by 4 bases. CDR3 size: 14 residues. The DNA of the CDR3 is TGTGCCAGCAGTCTCGGGAGGAATTCAGATACGCAGTATTTT. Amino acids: CASSLGRNSDTQYF.

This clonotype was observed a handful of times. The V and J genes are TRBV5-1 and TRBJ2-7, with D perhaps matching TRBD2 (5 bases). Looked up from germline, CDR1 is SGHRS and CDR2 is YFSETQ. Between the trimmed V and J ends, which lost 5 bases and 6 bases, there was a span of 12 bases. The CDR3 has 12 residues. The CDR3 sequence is CASRLETSEQYF. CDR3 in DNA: TGCGCCAGCAGACTAGAAACCTCCGAGCAGTACTTC. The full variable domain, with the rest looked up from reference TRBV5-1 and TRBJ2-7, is KAGVTQTPRYLIKTRGQQVTLSCSPISGHRSVSWYQQTPGQGLQFLFEYFSETQRNKGNFPGRFSGRQFSNSRSEMNVSTLELGDSALYLCASRLETSEQYFGPGTRLTVT.

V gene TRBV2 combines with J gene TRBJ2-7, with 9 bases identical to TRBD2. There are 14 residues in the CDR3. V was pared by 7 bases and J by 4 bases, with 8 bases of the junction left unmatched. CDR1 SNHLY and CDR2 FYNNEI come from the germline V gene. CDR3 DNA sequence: TGTGCCAGCATCCCTACTAGCGGGTTGTACGAGCAGTACTTC. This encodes CASIPTSGLYEQYF.

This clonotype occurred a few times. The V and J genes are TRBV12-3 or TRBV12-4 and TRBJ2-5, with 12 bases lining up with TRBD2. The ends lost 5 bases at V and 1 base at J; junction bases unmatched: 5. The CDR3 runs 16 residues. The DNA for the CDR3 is TGTGCCAGCAGTCCTAGCGGGAGGGCCGGCCAAGAGACCCAGTACTTC. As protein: CASSPSGRAGQETQYF.

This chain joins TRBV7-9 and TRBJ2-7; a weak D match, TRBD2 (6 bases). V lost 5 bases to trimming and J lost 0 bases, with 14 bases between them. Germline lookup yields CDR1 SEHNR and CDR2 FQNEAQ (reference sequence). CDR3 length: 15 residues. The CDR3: CASSKAGASSYEQYF. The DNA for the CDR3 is TGTGCCAGCAGCAAAGCGGGCGCCAGCTCCTACGAGCAGTACTTC.

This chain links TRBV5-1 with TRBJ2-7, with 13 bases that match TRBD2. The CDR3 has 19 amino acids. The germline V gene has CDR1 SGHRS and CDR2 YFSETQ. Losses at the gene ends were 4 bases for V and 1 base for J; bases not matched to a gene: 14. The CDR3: CASSSEGLAGVSSSYEQYF. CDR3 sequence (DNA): TGCGCCAGCAGCAGCGAAGGACTAGCGGGAGTATCAAGTTCCTACGAGCAGTACTTC.

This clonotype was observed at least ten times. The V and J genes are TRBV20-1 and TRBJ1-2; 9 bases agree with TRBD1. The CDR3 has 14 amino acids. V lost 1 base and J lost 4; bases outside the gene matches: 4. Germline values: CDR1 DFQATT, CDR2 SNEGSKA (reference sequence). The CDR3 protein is CSARGQGVLYGYTF. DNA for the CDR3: TGCAGTGCTAGAGGACAGGGGGTTCTCTATGGCTACACCTTC.

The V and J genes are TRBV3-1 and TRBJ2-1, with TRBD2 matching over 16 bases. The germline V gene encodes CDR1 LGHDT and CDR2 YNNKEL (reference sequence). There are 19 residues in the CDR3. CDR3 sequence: CTISSGTSGGGYPYNEQFF. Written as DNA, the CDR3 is TGTACCATCAGCTCCGGGACTAGCGGGGGGGGCTACCCCTACAATGAGCAGTTCTTC.

CDR3 sequence reads: CSASMVGLGGYTF. CDR3 coding DNA: TGCAGTGCTAGTATGGTTGGGTTGGGGGGCTACACCTTC. The V and J genes are TRBV20-1 and TRBJ1-2; D remains unclear. CDR1 DFQATT and CDR2 SNEGSKA come from the germline V gene (reference sequence). The CDR3 consists of 13 residues. V was cut by 3 bases and J by 8 bases, with 16 bases left in between.

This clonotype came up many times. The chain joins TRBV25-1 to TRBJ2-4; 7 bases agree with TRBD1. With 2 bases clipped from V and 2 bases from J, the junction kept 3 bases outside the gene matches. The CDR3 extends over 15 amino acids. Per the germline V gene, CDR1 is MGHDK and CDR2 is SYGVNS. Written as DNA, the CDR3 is TGTGCCAGCAGTGAAACAGGGGTTTCCAAAAACATTCAGTACTTC. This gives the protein CASSETGVSKNIQYF.

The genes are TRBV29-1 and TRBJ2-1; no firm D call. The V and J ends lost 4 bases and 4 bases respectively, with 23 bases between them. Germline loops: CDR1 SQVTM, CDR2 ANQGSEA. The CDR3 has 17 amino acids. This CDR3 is CSVVERPSPLTYNEQFF. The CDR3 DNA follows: TGCAGCGTTGTGGAGAGGCCCTCCCCCCTTACGTACAATGAGCAGTTCTTC.

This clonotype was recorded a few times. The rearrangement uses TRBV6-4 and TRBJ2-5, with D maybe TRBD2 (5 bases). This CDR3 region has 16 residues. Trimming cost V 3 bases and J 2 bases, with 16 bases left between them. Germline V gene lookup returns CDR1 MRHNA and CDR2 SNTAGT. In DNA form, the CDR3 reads TGTGCCAGCAGTGATCGATCTAGCACCGGTCAAGAGACCCAGTACTTC. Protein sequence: CASSDRSSTGQETQYF.

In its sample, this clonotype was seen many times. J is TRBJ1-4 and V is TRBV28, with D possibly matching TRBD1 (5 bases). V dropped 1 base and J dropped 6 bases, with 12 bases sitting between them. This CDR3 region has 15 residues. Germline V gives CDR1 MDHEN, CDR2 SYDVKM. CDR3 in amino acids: CASSLLRGRDEKLFF. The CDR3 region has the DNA TGTGCCAGCAGTTTATTGAGGGGACGGGATGAAAAACTGTTTTTT.

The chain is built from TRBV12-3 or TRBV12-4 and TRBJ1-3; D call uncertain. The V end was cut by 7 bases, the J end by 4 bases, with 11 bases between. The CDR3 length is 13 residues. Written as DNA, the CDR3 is TGTGCCAGCACCGCGGCCATGGGAAACACCATATATTTT. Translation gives CASTAAMGNTIYF.

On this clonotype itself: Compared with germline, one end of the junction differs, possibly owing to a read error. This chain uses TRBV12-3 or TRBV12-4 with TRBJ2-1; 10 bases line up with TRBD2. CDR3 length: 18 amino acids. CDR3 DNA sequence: TGTACCAGCAGTTCTCTCCTAGCGGGAGACCACTCCTACAATGAGCAGTTCTTC. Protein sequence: CTSSSLLAGDHSYNEQFF.

The CDR3 protein is CASSLTGFGSYEQYV. The DNA of the CDR3 is TGTGCCAGCAGCCTCACAGGGTTTGGGTCCTACGAGCAGTACGTC. This chain uses TRBV5-5 with TRBJ2-7; D might be TRBD1 (6 bases). The length of the CDR3 is 15 residues. The V gene's germline CDR1 is SGHKS and CDR2 YYEKEE (reference sequence). Between the trimmed V and J ends, which lost 4 bases and 1 base, there was a span of 15 bases.

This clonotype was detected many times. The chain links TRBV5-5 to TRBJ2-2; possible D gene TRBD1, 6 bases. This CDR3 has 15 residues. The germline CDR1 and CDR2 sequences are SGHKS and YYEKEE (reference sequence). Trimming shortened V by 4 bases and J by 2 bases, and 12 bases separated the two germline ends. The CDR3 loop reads CASSLQGSNTGELFF. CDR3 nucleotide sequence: TGTGCCAGCAGCCTGCAGGGGTCCAACACCGGGGAGCTGTTTTTT.

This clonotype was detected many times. The chain's CDR3 is CASSARSGSSYNEQFF. In DNA form, the CDR3 reads TGCGCCAGCAGTGCCCGGAGCGGTAGCTCCTACAATGAGCAGTTCTTC. The chain uses TRBV10-2 and TRBJ2-1; TRBD2 is a possible D gene (5 bases). This CDR3 is 16 amino acids long. V lost 4 bases and J lost 0, with 13 bases in between. Germline V gene sequence: CDR1 WSHSY, CDR2 SAAADI.

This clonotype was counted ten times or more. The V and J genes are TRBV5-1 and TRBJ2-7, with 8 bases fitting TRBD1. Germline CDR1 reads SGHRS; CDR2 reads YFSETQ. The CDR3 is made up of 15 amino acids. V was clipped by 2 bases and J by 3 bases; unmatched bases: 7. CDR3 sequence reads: CASSLAGTGIYEQYF. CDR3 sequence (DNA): TGCGCCAGCAGCTTAGCCGGGACAGGTATCTACGAGCAGTACTTC.

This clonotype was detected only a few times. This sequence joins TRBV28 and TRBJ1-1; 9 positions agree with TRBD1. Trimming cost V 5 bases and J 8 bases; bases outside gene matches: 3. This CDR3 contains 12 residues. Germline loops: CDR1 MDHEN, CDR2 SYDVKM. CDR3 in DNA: TGTGCCAGCAGTGGGGACAGGGTAGAAGCTTTCTTT. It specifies CASSGDRVEAFF.

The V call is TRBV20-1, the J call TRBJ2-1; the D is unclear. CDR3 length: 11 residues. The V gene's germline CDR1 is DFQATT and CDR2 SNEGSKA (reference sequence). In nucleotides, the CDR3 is TGCAGGGCAGGCAGCTACAATGAGCAGTTCTTC. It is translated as CRAGSYNEQFF.